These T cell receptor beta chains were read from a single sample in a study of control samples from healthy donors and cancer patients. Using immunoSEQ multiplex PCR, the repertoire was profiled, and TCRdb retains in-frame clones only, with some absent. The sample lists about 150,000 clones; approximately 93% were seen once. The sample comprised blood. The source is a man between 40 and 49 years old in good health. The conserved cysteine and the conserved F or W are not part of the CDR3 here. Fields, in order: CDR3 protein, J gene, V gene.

AISERGDETQY | TRBJ2-5 | TRBV10-3
ASSLGWAYEQY | TRBJ2-7 | TRBV5-6
ASSPGTSGVDEQF | TRBJ2-1 | TRBV5-1
ATSDSRTGNYGYT | TRBJ1-2 | TRBV24-1
ASSVIRGGTEAF | TRBJ1-1 | TRBV2
SVAAPNTGELF | TRBJ2-2 | TRBV29-1
ASRHGAEEKLF | TRBJ1-4 | TRBV6-6
ASSPGIRDTQY | TRBJ2-3 | TRBV18
ASSPTGISNQPQH | TRBJ1-5 | TRBV18
ASSSQGNQPQH | TRBJ1-5 | TRBV7-2
ASLTGNSPLH | TRBJ1-6 | TRBV12-5
ASSPQSFRQGGSYNEQF | TRBJ2-1 | TRBV28
ASSFSGTAVNEKLF | TRBJ1-4 | TRBV28
ASSLRGGRTEAF | TRBJ1-1 | TRBV7-2
ASSPDGGNTEAF | TRBJ1-1 | TRBV9
ASTRTGELF | TRBJ2-2 | TRBV7-9
ASSDSSLNTEAF | TRBJ1-1 | TRBV6-4
ATSDSGVGQPQH | TRBJ1-5 | TRBV24-1
ASSRQENTEAF | TRBJ1-1 | TRBV27
ASSFSLQFSPLH | TRBJ1-6 | TRBV5-8
ASSLTAYEQY | TRBJ2-7 | TRBV12-3/TRBV12-4
ASSLVGSSYNSPLH | TRBJ1-6 | TRBV27
ASSLEGYEQF | TRBJ2-1 | TRBV7-9
SLTPFLAGGLDTQY | TRBJ2-3 | TRBV29-1
ASSFQGAYEQY | TRBJ2-7 | TRBV12-3/TRBV12-4
ATSDRDTYTGELF | TRBJ2-2 | TRBV24-1
ASSDGGGDTDTQY | TRBJ2-3 | TRBV5-1
ASSSDMRTEAF | TRBJ1-1 | TRBV7-3
ASSFRDEAF | TRBJ1-1 | TRBV5-6
ATSQGAGSGNTVY | TRBJ1-3 | TRBV15
ASSLGPSPPSYEQY | TRBJ2-7 | TRBV7-8
ASSLFGREAF | TRBJ1-1 | TRBV5-6
ASSVGDQGPNTGELF | TRBJ2-2 | TRBV9
ASSVSPRDRKRKFSYEQY | TRBJ2-7 | TRBV9
ASSPVPGQGTGNTIY | TRBJ1-3 | TRBV28
ASRRDRSYEQY | TRBJ2-7 | TRBV2
ASRARESTGELF | TRBJ2-2 | TRBV2
ASSGGDKEAF | TRBJ1-1 | TRBV2
ASSAVPGAGELF | TRBJ2-2 | TRBV9
ASSQEASGKPYEQY | TRBJ2-7 | TRBV5-4
ASRQTSYEQY | TRBJ2-7 | TRBV2
ASSELGGRSTDTQY | TRBJ2-3 | TRBV2
ASSATGTGDTDTQY | TRBJ2-3 | TRBV6-6
ATSPQGTEAF | TRBJ1-1 | TRBV24-1
ASSPTGAYEQY | TRBJ2-7 | TRBV18
ASSFAGGGDTEAF | TRBJ1-1 | TRBV28
ASSEGQGGEKLF | TRBJ1-4 | TRBV2
ASSIDAGGYT | TRBJ1-2 | TRBV19
ASSPGGVDAEAF | TRBJ1-1 | TRBV18
ASSRGQGGQPQH | TRBJ1-5 | TRBV6-2/TRBV6-3
ASSRTSGHTQY | TRBJ2-3 | TRBV5-6
ASSEGQGSTDTQY | TRBJ2-3 | TRBV2